A single sample is the source of the 29 T cell receptor beta chains below, sequenced in a study of cytomegalovirus exposure and HLA in healthy donors. The PCR employed 60 Vbeta primers together with 13 Jbeta primers. Repertoires were generated with immunoSEQ multiplex PCR, while TCRdb's copy carries only in-frame clones and drops some. The data hold around 130,000 clones, with approximately 80% observed a single time. Sequenced material: PBMCs. These receptors were collected from a human donor in good health.

The V gene is TRBV28, the J gene TRBJ2-7; tentatively, D is TRBD1 (6 bases). This CDR3 contains 14 residues. Germline-derived CDR1 and CDR2 are MDHEN and SYDVKM. V was pared by 3 bases and J by 1 base, with 10 bases between. The CDR3 region is CASSFPGQSYEQYF. Here the CDR3 DNA reads TGTGCCAGCAGTTTCCCCGGACAGTCCTACGAGCAGTACTTC.

This sequence joins TRBV5-6 and TRBJ2-3, with D tentatively TRBD2 (5 bases). With 1 base removed from V and 7 bases from J, the gap between germline ends came to 13 bases. Germline CDR1 is SGHDT and CDR2 is YYEEEE. The length of the CDR3 is 14 residues. The CDR3 sequence: CASSLSGNSHTQYF. In nucleotides, the CDR3 is TGTGCCAGCAGCTTGTCCGGGAACTCACATACGCAGTATTTT.

The rearrangement uses TRBV6-5 and TRBJ2-1, with 7 bases lining up with TRBD1. The CDR3 loop spans 14 amino acids. CDR1 and CDR2 (germline): MNHEY, SVGAGI. Trimming took 5 bases from V and 2 from J; bases not matched to a gene: 3. The CDR3 protein is CASSPGTAYNEQFF. The CDR3 region has the DNA TGTGCCAGCAGTCCCGGGACAGCCTACAATGAGCAGTTCTTC.

The CDR3 reads CASSVAPEDTIYF. The CDR3, as DNA: TGTGCCAGCAGCGTAGCCCCGGAGGACACCATATATTTT. The V and J genes are TRBV9 and TRBJ1-3; D is unresolved. V gave up 0 bases and J gave up 8 bases, with 9 bases separating them. The CDR3 loop spans 13 amino acids. CDR1 is SGDLS, CDR2 YYNGEE, per germline.

This chain uses TRBV19 with TRBJ2-1, with D tentatively TRBD2 (7 bases). The CDR3 contains 14 residues. Trimming took off 2 bases at V and 7 bases at J, with 12 bases between the two ends. The V gene's germline CDR1 is LNHDA and CDR2 SQIVND (reference sequence). The DNA of the CDR3 is TGTGCCAGTAGTATAAGGCGGGGGCTTAATGAGCAGTTCTTC. It specifies CASSIRRGLNEQFF.

The chain recombines TRBV5-6 with TRBJ1-5, with TRBD1 matching over 8 bases. CDR1 and CDR2 (germline): SGHDT, YYEEEE. CDR3 length: 15 residues. The V and J ends lost 0 bases and 6 bases, in that order; junction bases with no gene match: 5. The CDR3, as DNA: TGTGCCAGCAGCTTGGGGGGACAGGCGGGTCAGCCCCAGCATTTT. It yields the protein CASSLGGQAGQPQHF.

V and J are TRBV6-1 and TRBJ2-5; 12 bases align to TRBD2. Germline V gene data show CDR1 as MNHNS and CDR2 as SASEGT. The CDR3 is made up of 17 amino acids. Trimming cost V 4 bases and J 2 bases; bases outside gene matches: 8. Written as DNA, the CDR3 is TGTGCCAGCAGTGCCGACCAACTAGCGGGGGGACAAGAGACCCAGTACTTC. The encoded protein is CASSADQLAGGQETQYF.

This rearrangement joins TRBV29-1 to TRBJ2-5, with 10 positions matching TRBD1. The CDR3 has 11 amino acids. The V gene end was trimmed by 6 bases and the J gene end by 9 bases; junction bases not matched to a gene: 4. Germline CDR1 is SQVTM and CDR2 is ANQGSEA. The CDR3, as DNA: TGCAGCGTCGCTGACAGGGGGCCCCAGTACTTC. Protein: CSVADRGPQYF.

The rearrangement joins TRBV6-1 to TRBJ1-2; 9 nucleotides line up with TRBD1. V shed 9 bases and J 4 bases; nucleotides not matched to a gene: 9. Germline values: CDR1 MNHNS, CDR2 SASEGT. The CDR3 runs to 14 residues. The CDR3 sequence is CASGTGWGIYGYTF. CDR3 in DNA: TGTGCCAGTGGGACAGGGTGGGGCATCTATGGCTACACCTTC.

Here the CDR3 DNA reads TGTGCCAGCAGCACCGACAGGGGGCGTGAGCAGTTCTTC. It yields the protein CASSTDRGREQFF. V and J are TRBV7-7 and TRBJ2-1; 10 bases align to TRBD1. J gave up 9 bases and V 5 bases, and 4 bases lay outside the gene matches. This CDR3 has 13 residues. Germline CDR1 is SSHAT and CDR2 is FNYEAQ (reference sequence).

This clone was counted only a few times. This chain uses TRBV27 with TRBJ2-1, with a weak D call TRBD1 (5 bases). Germline loops: CDR1 MNHEY, CDR2 SMNVEV (reference sequence). V dropped 5 bases and J dropped 3 bases, with 14 bases sitting between them. CDR3 length: 15 amino acids. The DNA of the CDR3 is TGTGCCAGCAGTCCGACAGCTCGCTTCTACAATGAGCAGTTCTTC. It codes for CASSPTARFYNEQFF.

The chain joins TRBV7-2 to TRBJ2-1; perhaps TRBD2 as D (6 bases). Trimming left V 5 bases short and J 0 bases short, with 11 bases between. The CDR3 sequence is 15 residues long. The germline gives CDR1 SGHTA, CDR2 FQGNSA. The DNA of the CDR3 is TGTGCCAGCAGCCTACGGGAGAGCTCCTACAATGAGCAGTTCTTC. It encodes CASSLRESSYNEQFF.

The chain uses TRBV10-3 and TRBJ2-7, with D unclear. V dropped 6 bases and J dropped 4 bases, with 7 bases sitting between them. Germline-derived CDR1 and CDR2 are ENHRY and SYGVKD. This CDR3 is 11 amino acids long. Here the CDR3 DNA reads TGTGCCATCAGCGAAACTTACGAGCAGTACTTC. This translates into CAISETYEQYF.

This clone was detected only a few times. This rearrangement joins TRBV5-1 to TRBJ1-2; the match to TRBD1 covers 10 bases. The CDR3 has 15 residues. In germline, CDR1 is SGHRS, CDR2 YFSETQ. V dropped 6 bases and J dropped 4; count of bases not matched to a gene: 9. In DNA, the CDR3 is TGCGCCAGCACGTGGACAGGGGGATTTGGCTATGGCTACACCTTC. It encodes CASTWTGGFGYGYTF. Looking up the rest from reference TRBV5-1 and TRBJ1-2 gives the full variable domain: KAGVTQTPRYLIKTRGQQVTLSCSPISGHRSVSWYQQTPGQGLQFLFEYFSETQRNKGNFPGRFSGRQFSNSRSEMNVSTLELGDSALYLCASTWTGGFGYGYTFGSGTRLTVV.

This rearrangement joins TRBV11-2 to TRBJ1-6; 7 bases align to TRBD1. The CDR3 spans 14 residues. Germline trimming cut 2 bases from V and 12 bases from J; bases unmatched to any gene: 7. Germline values: CDR1 SGHAT, CDR2 FQNNGV. CDR3 sequence (DNA): TGTGCCAGCAGCTTACCCGGACAGGCGCGACCCCTCCACTTT. Translating it yields CASSLPGQARPLHF. Full variable domain (outside the CDR3, taken from reference TRBV11-2 and TRBJ1-6): EAGVAQSPRYKIIEKRQSVAFWCNPISGHATLYWYQQILGQGPKLLIQFQNNGVVDDSQLPKDRFSAERLKGVDSTLKIQPAKLEDSAVYLCASSLPGQARPLHFGNGTRLTVT.

The chain has TRBV29-1 and TRBJ2-3, with D perhaps matching TRBD1 (6 bases). Germline V lookup: CDR1 SQVTM, CDR2 ANQGSEA. This CDR3 is 15 amino acids long. V lost 1 base, J lost 2 bases, and 13 bases lay in between. The CDR3 coding sequence is TGCAGCGTTGAAGCCCCTGCAGGGGACACAGATACGCAGTATTTT. It is translated as CSVEAPAGDTDTQYF.

The gene calls are TRBV7-3 and TRBJ2-1, with 7 bases matching TRBD2. The V segment lost 2 bases and the J segment 2 bases; nucleotides outside the gene matches: 6. The CDR3 has 16 amino acids. Germline loops: CDR1 SGHTA, CDR2 FQGTGA. The CDR3 nucleotides are TGTGCCAGCAGCTTATCTGGCGGGGGACCCTACAATGAGCAGTTCTTC. It encodes CASSLSGGGPYNEQFF.

The chain joins TRBV27 to TRBJ2-5, with TRBD1 as a possible D gene (6 bases). The DNA end is a closer match to TRBJ2-7, so the J assignment may be wrong. Germline-derived CDR1 and CDR2 are MNHEY and SMNVEV (reference sequence). This CDR3 is built from 15 residues. CDR3 coding DNA: TGTGCCAGCAGGGGGTCAGGGGTAGAGTGGGACGAGCAGTACTTC. Protein sequence: CASRGSGVEWDEQYF.

This clone has just one count. The chain couples TRBV28 to TRBJ1-5, with 10 bases aligning to TRBD1. This CDR3 contains 19 residues. Germline-derived CDR1 and CDR2 are MDHEN and SYDVKM. The V gene end was trimmed by 4 bases and the J gene end by 5 bases; junction bases not matched to a gene: 17. The CDR3 is CASSSLDRGRNPHHQPQHF. DNA of the CDR3: TGTGCCAGCAGTTCGCTCGACAGGGGGCGTAACCCCCACCATCAGCCCCAGCATTTT.

In this sample, this clone turned up once. The chain carries TRBV11-2 and TRBJ2-2; perhaps TRBD2 as D (6 bases). The CDR3 has 15 residues. V lost 1 base, J lost 4 bases, and 10 bases lay in between. Germline CDR1 is SGHAT and CDR2 is FQNNGV. CDR3 loop: CASSLVNGGTGELFF. In nucleotides, the CDR3 is TGTGCCAGCAGCTTAGTTAACGGGGGCACCGGGGAGCTGTTTTTT.

The chain has TRBV18 and TRBJ2-1; 11 bases line up with TRBD2. With V trimmed by 5 bases and J by 5 bases, 5 bases remained unmatched. The CDR3 extends over 15 amino acids. Germline values: CDR1 KGHSH, CDR2 LQKENI. As DNA, the CDR3 is TGTGCCAGCTCAGTAGCGGGGGGGGAACACAATGAGCAGTTCTTC. Its translation is CASSVAGGEHNEQFF.

This chain links TRBV27 with TRBJ1-5, with 8 bases fitting TRBD1. From germline, CDR1 is MNHEY and CDR2 SMNVEV (reference sequence). This CDR3 spans 16 amino acids. V lost 2 bases, J lost 2 bases, and 5 bases stayed unmatched. CDR3 in amino acids: CASSLAGGAGNQPQHF. DNA for the CDR3: TGTGCCAGCAGTTTAGCAGGGGGCGCGGGCAATCAGCCCCAGCATTTT.

The chain recombines TRBV7-9 with TRBJ2-5; D is possibly TRBD1 (5 bases). The CDR3 loop spans 16 amino acids. CDR1 and CDR2 (germline): SEHNR, FQNEAQ (reference sequence). V lost 5 bases to trimming and J lost 1 base, with 17 bases between them. CDR3 in amino acids: CASSGPFGAVQETQYF. The CDR3 nucleotides are TGTGCCAGCAGCGGGCCGTTTGGGGCCGTCCAAGAGACCCAGTACTTC.

The rearrangement uses TRBV5-5 and TRBJ2-7; 9 positions agree with TRBD1. The CDR3 runs to 17 residues. Trimming at V came to 0 bases and at J to 3 bases, leaving 10 bases not matched to a gene. Germline V lookup: CDR1 SGHKS, CDR2 YYEKEE (reference sequence). CDR3 in DNA: TGTGCCAGCAGCTTGGGTGGGGGGGACAGGGTATACTACGAGCAGTACTTC. Residues: CASSLGGGDRVYYEQYF.

CDR3 residues: CASSLRDRANYGYTF. The CDR3 DNA reads as TGTGCCAGCAGCCTCCGGGACAGGGCCAACTATGGCTACACCTTC. This chain joins TRBV14 and TRBJ1-2, with 9 bases that match TRBD1. Germline V CDR1 and CDR2: SGHDN, FVKESK. Losses at the gene ends were 4 bases for V and 2 bases for J; bases not matched to a gene: 5. The CDR3 has 15 residues.

The gene calls are TRBV9 and TRBJ2-1; 10 bases map to TRBD2. The ends lost 0 bases at V and 4 bases at J; junction bases unmatched: 7. Germline V gene lookup returns CDR1 SGDLS and CDR2 YYNGEE. The CDR3 is 17 amino acids. The CDR3 loop reads CASSVGLGLAVYNEQFF. The CDR3 bases are TGTGCCAGCAGCGTAGGATTAGGACTAGCGGTATACAATGAGCAGTTCTTC.

The chain links TRBV13 to TRBJ2-1; possibly TRBD2 for D (5 bases). The CDR3 is 13 amino acids. V dropped 5 bases and J dropped 10 bases, with 15 bases sitting between them. Germline lookup yields CDR1 PRHDT and CDR2 FYEKMQ (reference sequence). CDR3 sequence: CASSASEGGEQFF. The DNA for the CDR3 is TGTGCCAGCAGCGCCTCCGAGGGTGGGGAGCAGTTCTTC.

This chain connects TRBV5-1 to TRBJ2-7; possible D gene TRBD2, 5 bases. V was clipped by 4 bases and J by 0 bases, with 14 bases between them. This CDR3 has 15 amino acids. Germline V gives CDR1 SGHRS, CDR2 YFSETQ. In DNA, the CDR3 is TGCGCCAGCAGCAGCCTCGGGGTTGTCTCCTACGAGCAGTACTTC. This codes for CASSSLGVVSYEQYF. The full variable domain, with the rest looked up from reference TRBV5-1 and TRBJ2-7, is KAGVTQTPRYLIKTRGQQVTLSCSPISGHRSVSWYQQTPGQGLQFLFEYFSETQRNKGNFPGRFSGRQFSNSRSEMNVSTLELGDSALYLCASSSLGVVSYEQYFGPGTRLTVT.

This clone was picked up a small number of times. This chain links TRBV6-1 with TRBJ2-7; 10 bases align to TRBD1. Germline CDR1 reads MNHNS; CDR2 reads SASEGT. V dropped 8 bases and J dropped 5; count of bases not matched to a gene: 12. CDR3 size: 15 residues. The CDR3, as DNA: TGTGCCAGCGGCTTGGAGGGACAGGGGAGTCACGAGCAGTACTTC. Protein: CASGLEGQGSHEQYF.